These 28 T cell receptor beta chains originate from one sample sequenced in a study of blood T cell repertoires in COVID-19. Sequencing used immunoSEQ multiplex PCR; TCRdb keeps in-frame clones, though not all of them. Of 300,000 to 400,000 clones listed, roughly 84% are singletons. Material for sequencing was peripheral blood. The receptors were sampled from a man aged 50 to 59 with active or convalescent COVID-19.

The V gene is TRBV7-9, the J gene TRBJ1-1; 7 nucleotides match TRBD1. Germline trimming cut 4 bases from V and 10 bases from J; bases unmatched to any gene: 12. The CDR3 is 14 amino acids. Germline lookup yields CDR1 SEHNR and CDR2 FQNEAQ (reference sequence). CDR3 in DNA: TGTGCCAGCAGCTCGAATCAGGGTTCAGGGGGAGCTTTCTTT. Its translation is CASSSNQGSGGAFF.

This clone appeared a single time. V and J are TRBV29-1 and TRBJ2-7; 10 nucleotides align to TRBD1. Germline V CDR1 and CDR2: SQVTM, ANQGSEA. This CDR3 is built from 14 residues. Trimming cost V 6 bases and J 2 bases; bases outside gene matches: 7. CDR3 bases: TGCAGCGTCGGACAGGGGGTAAATGCCTACGAGCAGTACTTC. It specifies CSVGQGVNAYEQYF.

The chain employs TRBV6-5 and TRBJ2-3; 7 nucleotides match TRBD2. The junction had 12 bases not matched to a gene; V was cut back by 4 bases and J by 5 bases. Germline V gene data show CDR1 as MNHEY and CDR2 as SVGAGI. The length of the CDR3 is 16 residues. The CDR3 coding sequence is TGTGCCAGCAGTTTGTCTAGCGGCTCTCGGGGAGATACGCAGTATTTT. It yields the protein CASSLSSGSRGDTQYF.

The chain is built from TRBV5-5 and TRBJ1-2; unclear D gene. Germline assignment: CDR1 SGHKS and CDR2 YYEKEE (reference sequence). The ends were cut back, 4 bases at V and 2 bases at J, with 12 bases in the middle. CDR3 size: 14 residues. The CDR3 loop is CASSPMGGNYGYTF. The CDR3 DNA reads TGTGCCAGCAGCCCGATGGGAGGGAACTATGGCTACACCTTC. The full variable domain, completed using reference TRBV5-5 and TRBJ1-2, is DAGVTQSPTHLIKTRGQQVTLRCSPISGHKSVSWYQQVLGQGPQFIFQYYEKEERGRGNFPDRFSARQFPNYSSELNVNALLLGDSALYLCASSPMGGNYGYTFGSGTRLTVV.

The chain is built from TRBV7-2 and TRBJ2-7; TRBD2 is a possible D gene (5 bases). Trimming took off 6 bases at V and 1 base at J, with 13 bases between the two ends. Germline loops: CDR1 SGHTA, CDR2 FQGNSA. The length of the CDR3 is 14 residues. The DNA of the CDR3 is TGTGCCAGCAGAAGGAGATTAGCGTCCTACGAGCAGTACTTC. Translation: CASRRRLASYEQYF.

The V gene is TRBV16, the J gene TRBJ2-7; D might be TRBD1 (5 bases). Germline lookup yields CDR1 KGHSY and CDR2 FQNENV. The CDR3 covers 12 residues. V was shortened by 4 bases and J by 4 bases, with 8 bases between the two germline ends. In DNA, the CDR3 is TGTGCCAGCAGCCTCAGGGAATACGAGCAGTACTTC. Its translation is CASSLREYEQYF.

This chain connects TRBV13 to TRBJ1-1; maybe TRBD1 (6 bases). V was cut by 2 bases and J by 5 bases, with 15 bases left in between. Germline loops: CDR1 PRHDT, CDR2 FYEKMQ (reference sequence). This CDR3 is 15 amino acids long. The chain's CDR3 is CASSLFTGLRTEAFF. The CDR3 DNA reads as TGTGCCAGCAGCTTATTTACAGGGTTGAGGACTGAAGCTTTCTTT.

The rearrangement links TRBV28 to TRBJ1-2, with D possibly TRBD1 on 6 matching bases. The V gene lost 3 bases and the J gene lost 9 bases, with 20 bases spanning the gap. Per the germline V gene, CDR1 is MDHEN and CDR2 is SYDVKM. The CDR3 has 15 residues. The DNA of the CDR3 is TGTGCCAGCAGTTTCCCAGGACAGCTATTAATGCGCTACACCTTC. It is translated as CASSFPGQLLMRYTF.

The genes are TRBV27 and TRBJ2-7, with D perhaps TRBD2 (6 bases). CDR1 is MNHEY, CDR2 SMNVEV, per germline (reference sequence). V was trimmed by 3 bases and J by 4 bases, leaving 13 bases between them. The length of the CDR3 is 14 residues. CDR3 sequence (DNA): TGTGCCAGCAGTTTCGCCGGGACTGTATACGAGCAGTACTTC. Translating gives CASSFAGTVYEQYF.

This clone occurred once. CDR3 in amino acids: CASSQGGQGAQGYTF. The CDR3 DNA sequence: TGTGCCAGCAGCCAAGGGGGGCAGGGGGCTCAAGGCTACACCTTC. The chain is built from TRBV3-1 (or the pseudogene TRBV3-2) and TRBJ1-2, with 8 bases identical to TRBD1. V lost 1 base to trimming and J lost 8 bases; unmatched junction nucleotides: 9. Germline V gives CDR1 LGHDT, CDR2 YNNKEL (reference sequence). CDR3 length: 15 amino acids.

The chain carries TRBV6-2 or TRBV6-3 and TRBJ1-3, with a possible D match to TRBD1 (6 bases). Per the germline V gene, CDR1 is MNHEY and CDR2 is SVGEGT. The CDR3 is 13 residues long. V was clipped by 8 bases and J by 3 bases, with 11 bases between them. This CDR3 is CASRQQGGNTIYF. Here the CDR3 DNA reads TGTGCCAGCCGCCAACAGGGTGGAAACACCATATATTTT.

This chain links TRBV3-1 (or the pseudogene TRBV3-2) with TRBJ1-3; 8 nucleotides match TRBD1. This CDR3 comprises 14 residues. The V segment lost 2 bases and the J segment 5 bases; nucleotides outside the gene matches: 2. CDR1 is LGHDT, CDR2 YNNKEL, per germline (reference sequence). CDR3 nucleotide sequence: TGTGCCAGCAGCCAAACAGGGGGTAGAAACACCATATATTTT. Translating gives CASSQTGGRNTIYF.

The chain carries TRBV28 and TRBJ2-3, with D perhaps matching TRBD1 (7 bases). V lost 4 bases to trimming and J lost 3 bases, with 14 bases between them. Germline values: CDR1 MDHEN, CDR2 SYDVKM. The CDR3 consists of 15 residues. The CDR3 nucleotides read TGTGCCAGCAGTTCCCGACAGGGAGGTACAGATACGCAGTATTTT. This encodes CASSSRQGGTDTQYF. Full variable domain (missing parts from reference TRBV28 and TRBJ2-3): DVKVTQSSRYLVKRTGEKVFLECVQDMDHENMFWYRQDPGLGLRLIYFSYDVKMKEKGDIPEGYSVSREKKERFSLILESASTNQTSMYLCASSSRQGGTDTQYFGPGTRLTVL.

The rearrangement joins TRBV7-9 to TRBJ1-1, with 10 bases lining up with TRBD1. The CDR3 consists of 14 residues. V lost 6 bases to trimming and J lost 5 bases; unmatched junction nucleotides: 6. Germline V CDR1 and CDR2: SEHNR, FQNEAQ (reference sequence). CDR3 in DNA: TGTGCCAGCAGGACGACAGGGGGCGAAACTGAAGCTTTCTTT. This sequence encodes CASRTTGGETEAFF.

J is TRBJ2-1 and V is TRBV10-3, with 11 bases that match TRBD2. Germline assignment: CDR1 ENHRY and CDR2 SYGVKD. This CDR3 has 17 residues. V lost 2 bases and J lost 7; bases outside the gene matches: 10. This CDR3 reads CAISENQRLAGLNEQFF. CDR3 coding DNA: TGTGCCATCAGTGAGAATCAAAGACTAGCGGGACTGAATGAGCAGTTCTTC.

The chain recombines TRBV6-5 with TRBJ1-1; the match to TRBD1 covers 7 bases. Germline CDR1 is MNHEY and CDR2 is SVGAGI. This CDR3 spans 15 amino acids. Germline trimming cut 4 bases from V and 5 bases from J; bases unmatched to any gene: 10. CDR3: CASSSTTGWGTEAFF. CDR3 nucleotides: TGTGCCAGCAGTTCGACGACAGGGTGGGGGACTGAAGCTTTCTTT.

The chain employs TRBV6-2 or TRBV6-3 and TRBJ1-1; 8 bases are shared with TRBD1. CDR3 length: 17 amino acids. Unmatched junction bases numbered 11, after V lost 5 bases and J lost 0 bases. CDR1 and CDR2 from the germline V gene are MNHEY and SVGEGT. The CDR3 loop is CASSPLMGQEVNTEAFF. For the CDR3, the DNA is TGTGCCAGCAGTCCGCTGATGGGACAGGAGGTGAACACTGAAGCTTTCTTT.

The chain has TRBV7-9 and TRBJ1-1; TRBD1 agrees at 8 bases. V was clipped by 6 bases and J by 0 bases; unmatched bases: 3. This CDR3 spans 14 amino acids. Germline CDR1 SEHNR, CDR2 FQNEAQ (reference sequence). This chain's CDR3 is CASSSQGVNTEAFF. In DNA form, the CDR3 reads TGTGCCAGCAGTTCACAGGGGGTGAACACTGAAGCTTTCTTT.

The chain recombines TRBV6-1 with TRBJ1-3; weak D call: TRBD1 (5 bases). Trimming took 2 bases from V and 2 from J, leaving 13 bases between them. The CDR3 extends over 16 amino acids. Germline-derived CDR1 and CDR2 are MNHNS and SASEGT. The chain's CDR3 is CASSEHRITAGNTIYF. CDR3 nucleotide sequence: TGTGCCAGCAGTGAACACAGGATAACTGCTGGAAACACCATATATTTT.

This chain joins TRBV2 and TRBJ1-4; a weak D match, TRBD1 (5 bases). Germline values: CDR1 SNHLY, CDR2 FYNNEI. The CDR3 is 14 amino acids. V gave up 4 bases and J gave up 8 bases, with 14 bases separating them. The chain's CDR3 is CASSGRRVQEKLFF. For the CDR3, the DNA is TGTGCCAGCAGTGGACGCAGGGTACAGGAAAAACTGTTTTTT.

The chain combines TRBV28 with TRBJ2-1, with TRBD1 as a possible D gene (6 bases). This CDR3 has 16 amino acids. V lost 5 bases and J lost 4, with 18 bases in between. CDR1 is MDHEN and CDR2 is SYDVKM in the germline V gene. The CDR3 nucleotides are TGTGCCAGCAGTCCTCCGGGTGGGGGCTGGTACAATGAGCAGTTCTTC. This codes for CASSPPGGGWYNEQFF. Drawing the rest from reference TRBV28 and TRBJ2-1, the complete variable domain is DVKVTQSSRYLVKRTGEKVFLECVQDMDHENMFWYRQDPGLGLRLIYFSYDVKMKEKGDIPEGYSVSREKKERFSLILESASTNQTSMYLCASSPPGGGWYNEQFFGPGTRLTVL.

The chain joins TRBV11-1 to TRBJ2-7; possibly TRBD1 for D (6 bases). The CDR3 runs to 15 residues. In germline, CDR1 is SGHAT, CDR2 FQDESV (reference sequence). V was clipped by 0 bases and J by 4 bases, with 13 bases between them. CDR3: CASSLASEGVYEQYF. The CDR3 nucleotides read TGTGCCAGCAGCTTAGCGTCAGAGGGGGTGTACGAGCAGTACTTC.

This rearrangement joins TRBV3-1 (or the pseudogene TRBV3-2) to TRBJ2-5; maybe TRBD1 (5 bases). V was shortened by 1 base and J by 0 bases, with 6 bases between the two germline ends. The length of the CDR3 is 14 residues. The germline V gene has CDR1 LGHDT and CDR2 YNNKEL (reference sequence). The DNA for the CDR3 is TGTGCCAGCAGCCAAGTAGGGGACCAAGAGACCCAGTACTTC. Amino acid sequence: CASSQVGDQETQYF.

The chain recombines TRBV18 with TRBJ1-1; 10 bases align to TRBD1. V shed 3 bases and J 6 bases; nucleotides not matched to a gene: 10. The CDR3 has 16 residues. Germline CDR1 reads KGHSH; CDR2 reads LQKENI. In DNA form, the CDR3 reads TGTGCCAGCTCACCCCGGCTGACAGGGGGCAAGGCTGAAGCTTTCTTT. It yields the protein CASSPRLTGGKAEAFF.

The chain joins TRBV5-6 to TRBJ1-3; D not certain. The germline gives CDR1 SGHDT, CDR2 YYEEEE. The CDR3 is 15 residues long. The V end was cut by 0 bases, the J end by 2 bases, with 9 bases between. The CDR3 DNA reads as TGTGCCAGCAGCTTGGCGAGGTCAGCTGGAAACACCATATATTTT. It yields the protein CASSLARSAGNTIYF.

The chain combines TRBV5-1 with TRBJ2-1, with TRBD1 matching over 9 bases. With 1 base clipped from V and 6 bases from J, the junction kept 5 bases outside the gene matches. Germline V gives CDR1 SGHRS, CDR2 YFSETQ. This CDR3 has 15 amino acids. CDR3 DNA: TGCGCCAGCAGCTTGTGGACAGGGGTCGGCAATGAGCAGTTCTTC. Translation gives CASSLWTGVGNEQFF.

This rearrangement joins TRBV2 to TRBJ1-3; D unclear. The V end lost 5 bases, the J end lost 0 bases, and 14 bases lay between the germline ends. The CDR3 runs to 16 residues. Germline CDR1 is SNHLY and CDR2 is FYNNEI. CDR3 DNA sequence: TGTGCCAGCAGTCGCGACCGGACTGGCTCTGGAAACACCATATATTTT. This encodes CASSRDRTGSGNTIYF.

This clone was seen once. The V gene is TRBV7-9, the J gene TRBJ2-1; a weak D match, TRBD2 (6 bases). V was clipped by 1 base and J by 12 bases, with 10 bases between them. The germline V gene has CDR1 SEHNR and CDR2 FQNEAQ (reference sequence). The CDR3 runs 12 residues. The CDR3 region has the DNA TGTGCCAGCAGCTTAGTGCTGGAGGGGCAGTTCTTC. Amino acid sequence: CASSLVLEGQFF.